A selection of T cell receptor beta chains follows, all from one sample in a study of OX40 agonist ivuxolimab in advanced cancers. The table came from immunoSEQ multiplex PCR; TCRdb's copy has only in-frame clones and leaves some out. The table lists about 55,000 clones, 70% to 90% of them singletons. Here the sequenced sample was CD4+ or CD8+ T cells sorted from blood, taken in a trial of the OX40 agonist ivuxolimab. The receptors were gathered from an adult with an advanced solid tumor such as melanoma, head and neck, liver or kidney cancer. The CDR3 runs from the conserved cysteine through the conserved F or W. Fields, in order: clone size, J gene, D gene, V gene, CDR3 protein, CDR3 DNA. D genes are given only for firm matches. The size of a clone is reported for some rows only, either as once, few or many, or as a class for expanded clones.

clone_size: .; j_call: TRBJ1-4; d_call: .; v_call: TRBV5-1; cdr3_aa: CASSLEVTGEKLFF; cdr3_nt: TGCGCCAGCAGCTTGGAAGTTACAGGTGAAAAACTGTTTTTT
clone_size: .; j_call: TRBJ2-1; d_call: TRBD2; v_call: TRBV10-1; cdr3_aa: CASSEGELAAHEQFF; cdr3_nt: TGCGCCAGCAGTGAGGGTGAACTAGCGGCCCATGAGCAGTTCTTC
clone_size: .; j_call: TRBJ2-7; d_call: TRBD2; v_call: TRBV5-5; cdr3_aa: CASSPAPGTSAYEQYF; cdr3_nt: TGTGCCAGCAGCCCGGCCCCCGGGACTAGCGCCTACGAGCAGTACTTC
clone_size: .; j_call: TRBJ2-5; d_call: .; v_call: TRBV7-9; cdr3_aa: CASSPIGGVGKTQYF; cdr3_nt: TGTGCCAGCAGCCCCATTGGCGGAGTGGGAAAGACCCAGTACTTC
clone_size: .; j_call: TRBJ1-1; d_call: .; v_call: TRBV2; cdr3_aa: CASSEAGDEAFF; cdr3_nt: TGTGCCAGCAGTGAAGCAGGGGATGAAGCTTTCTTT
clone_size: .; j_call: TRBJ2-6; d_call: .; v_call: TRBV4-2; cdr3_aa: CASSLAYAQSGANVLTF; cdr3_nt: TGTGCCAGCAGCTTGGCCTACGCCCAGTCTGGGGCCAACGTCCTGACTTTC
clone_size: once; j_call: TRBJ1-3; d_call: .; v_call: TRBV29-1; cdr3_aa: CSAARDGGNTIYF; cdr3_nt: TGCAGCGCCGCCCGGGACGGCGGAAACACCATATATTTT
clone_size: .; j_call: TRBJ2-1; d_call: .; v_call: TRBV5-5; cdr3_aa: CASSGEGLRDEQFF; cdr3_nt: TGTGCCAGCAGCGGAGAGGGCTTACGTGATGAGCAGTTCTTC
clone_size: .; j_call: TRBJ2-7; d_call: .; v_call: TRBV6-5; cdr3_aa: CASSYLGRGLDEQYF; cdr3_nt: TGTGCCAGCAGTTATCTCGGGAGGGGGCTCGACGAGCAGTACTTC
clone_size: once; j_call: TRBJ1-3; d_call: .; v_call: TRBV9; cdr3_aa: CASSVGRSGNTIYF; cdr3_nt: TGTGCCAGCAGCGTTGGTAGATCTGGAAACACCATATATTTT
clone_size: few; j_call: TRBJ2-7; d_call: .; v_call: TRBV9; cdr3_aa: CASSVQPEVGGYEQYF; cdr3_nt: TGTGCCAGCAGCGTACAACCCGAGGTGGGGGGCTACGAGCAGTACTTC
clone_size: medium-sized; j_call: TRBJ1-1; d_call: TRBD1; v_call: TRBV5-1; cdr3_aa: CASSRSQGETEAFF; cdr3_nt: TGCGCCAGCAGCAGATCACAGGGGGAAACTGAAGCTTTCTTT
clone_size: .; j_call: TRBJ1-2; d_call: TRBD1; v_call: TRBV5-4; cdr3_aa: CASSLIGGASGYTF; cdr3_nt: TGTGCCAGCAGCTTGATAGGGGGCGCTTCTGGCTACACCTTC
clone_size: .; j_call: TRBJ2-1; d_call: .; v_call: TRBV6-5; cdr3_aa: CASRHWPRDNEQFF; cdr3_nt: TGTGCCAGCAGGCACTGGCCGCGAGACAATGAGCAGTTCTTC
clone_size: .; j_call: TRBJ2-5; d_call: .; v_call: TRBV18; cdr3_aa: CASSPPWGRGETQYF; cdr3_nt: TGTGCCAGCTCACCACCGTGGGGCCGGGGAGAGACCCAGTACTTC
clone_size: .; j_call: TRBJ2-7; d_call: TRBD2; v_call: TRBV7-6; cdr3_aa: CASSSGGLAGDYEQYF; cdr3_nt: TGTGCCAGCAGCTCCGGGGGACTAGCGGGGGACTACGAGCAGTACTTC
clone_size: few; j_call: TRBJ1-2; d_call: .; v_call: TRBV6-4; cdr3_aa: CARGVSTYGYTF; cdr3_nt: TGTGCCAGGGGGGTAAGTACCTATGGCTACACCTTC
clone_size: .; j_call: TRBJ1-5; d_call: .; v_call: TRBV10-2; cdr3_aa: CASSTGIVRPQHF; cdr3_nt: TGCGCCAGCAGTACCGGGATCGTTAGGCCCCAGCATTTT
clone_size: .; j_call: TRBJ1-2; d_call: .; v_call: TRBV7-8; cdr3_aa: CASSNHYGYTF; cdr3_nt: TGTGCCAGCAGCAACCACTATGGCTACACCTTC
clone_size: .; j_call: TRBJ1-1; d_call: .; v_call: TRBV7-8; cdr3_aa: CASSLSGNTEAFF; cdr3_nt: TGTGCCAGCAGCCTATCCGGGAACACTGAAGCTTTCTTT
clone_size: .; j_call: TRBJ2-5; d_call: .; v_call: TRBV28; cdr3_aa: CASSSLLETQYF; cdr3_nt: TGTGCCAGCAGTAGTTTATTGGAGACCCAGTACTTC
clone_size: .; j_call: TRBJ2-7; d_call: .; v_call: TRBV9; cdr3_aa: CASSVGGGLYEQYF; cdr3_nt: TGTGCCAGCAGCGTAGGAGGGGGGCTGTACGAGCAGTACTTC
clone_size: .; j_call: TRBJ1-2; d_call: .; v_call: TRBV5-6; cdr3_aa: CASSFRQNYGYTF; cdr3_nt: TGTGCCAGCAGCTTCAGACAGAACTATGGCTACACCTTC
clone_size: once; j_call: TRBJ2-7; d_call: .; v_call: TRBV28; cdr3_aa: CASSLLARVSTYEQYF; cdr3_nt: TGTGCCAGCAGTTTATTGGCCCGGGTCAGCACCTACGAGCAGTACTTC